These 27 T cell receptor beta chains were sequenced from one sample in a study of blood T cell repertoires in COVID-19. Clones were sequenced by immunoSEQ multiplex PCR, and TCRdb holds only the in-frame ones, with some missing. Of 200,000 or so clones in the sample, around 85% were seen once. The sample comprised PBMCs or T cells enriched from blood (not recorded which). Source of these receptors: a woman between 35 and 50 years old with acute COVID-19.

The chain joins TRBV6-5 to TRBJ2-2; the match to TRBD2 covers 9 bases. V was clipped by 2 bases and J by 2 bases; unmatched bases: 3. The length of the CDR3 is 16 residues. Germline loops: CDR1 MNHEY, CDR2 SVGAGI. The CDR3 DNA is TGTGCCAGCAGTTACGCGCTAGCGGGAAACACCGGGGAGCTGTTTTTT. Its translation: CASSYALAGNTGELFF.

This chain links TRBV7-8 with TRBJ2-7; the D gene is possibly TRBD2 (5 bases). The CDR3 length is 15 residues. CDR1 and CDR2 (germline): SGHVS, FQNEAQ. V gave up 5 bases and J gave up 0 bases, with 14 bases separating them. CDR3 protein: CASSASRTRSYEQYF. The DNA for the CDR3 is TGTGCCAGCAGCGCCTCCCGGACTCGCTCCTACGAGCAGTACTTC.

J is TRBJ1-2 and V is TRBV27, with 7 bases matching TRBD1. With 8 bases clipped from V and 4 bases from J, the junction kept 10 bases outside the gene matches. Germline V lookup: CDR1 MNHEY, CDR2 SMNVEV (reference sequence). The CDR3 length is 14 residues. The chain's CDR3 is CASAPLTGSYGYTF. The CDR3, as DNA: TGTGCCAGCGCGCCTCTGACAGGGAGCTATGGCTACACCTTC.

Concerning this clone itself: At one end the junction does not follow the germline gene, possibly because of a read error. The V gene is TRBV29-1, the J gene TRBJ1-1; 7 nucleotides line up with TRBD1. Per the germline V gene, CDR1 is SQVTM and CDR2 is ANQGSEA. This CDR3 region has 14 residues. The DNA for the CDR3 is TGCAGCGCTGAACTGGACAGGTCCAGCACTGAAGCTTTCTTT. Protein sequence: CSAELDRSSTEAFF. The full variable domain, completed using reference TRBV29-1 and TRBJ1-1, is SAVISQKPSRDICQRGTSLTIQCQVDSQVTMMFWYRQQPGQSLTLIATANQGSEATYESGFVIDKFPISRPNLTFSTLTVSNMSPEDSSIYLCSAELDRSSTEAFFGQGTRLTVV.

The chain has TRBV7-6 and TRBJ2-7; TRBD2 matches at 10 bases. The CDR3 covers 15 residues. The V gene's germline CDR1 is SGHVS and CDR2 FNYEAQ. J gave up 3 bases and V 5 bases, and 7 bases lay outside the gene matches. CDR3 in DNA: TGTGCCAGCAGCATCGGGACTAGCGCCTACTACGAGCAGTACTTC. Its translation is CASSIGTSAYYEQYF.

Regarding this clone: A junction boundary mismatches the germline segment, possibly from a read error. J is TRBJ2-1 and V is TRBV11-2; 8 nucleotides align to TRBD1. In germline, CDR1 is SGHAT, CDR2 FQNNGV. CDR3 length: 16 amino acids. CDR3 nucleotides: TGTGCCAGCAGCCTAGAGTGGGCAGGGGGCGCGGGTGAGCAGTTCTTC. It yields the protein CASSLEWAGGAGEQFF.

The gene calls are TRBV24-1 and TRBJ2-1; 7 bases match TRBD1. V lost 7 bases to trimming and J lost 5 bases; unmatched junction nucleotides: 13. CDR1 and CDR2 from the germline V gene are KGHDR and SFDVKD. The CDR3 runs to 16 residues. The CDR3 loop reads CATSNPGTVGHNEQFF. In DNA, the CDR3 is TGTGCCACCAGCAACCCCGGGACAGTCGGTCACAATGAGCAGTTCTTC.

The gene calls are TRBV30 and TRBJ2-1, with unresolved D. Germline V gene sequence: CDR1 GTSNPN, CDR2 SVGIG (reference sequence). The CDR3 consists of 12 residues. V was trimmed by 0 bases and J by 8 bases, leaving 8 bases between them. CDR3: CAWSVSADEQFF. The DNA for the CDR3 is TGTGCCTGGAGTGTAAGCGCTGATGAGCAGTTCTTC. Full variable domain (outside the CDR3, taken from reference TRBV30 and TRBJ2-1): SQTIHQWPATLVQPVGSPLSLECTVEGTSNPNLYWYRQAAGRGLQLLFYSVGIGQISSEVPQNLSASRPQDRQFILSSKKLLLSDSGFYLCAWSVSADEQFFGPGTRLTVL.

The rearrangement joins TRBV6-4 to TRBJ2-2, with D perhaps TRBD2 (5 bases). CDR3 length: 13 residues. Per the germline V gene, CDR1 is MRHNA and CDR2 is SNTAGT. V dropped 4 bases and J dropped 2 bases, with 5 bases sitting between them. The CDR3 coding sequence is TGTGCCAGCAGTGGGACTAACACCGGGGAGCTGTTTTTT. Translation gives CASSGTNTGELFF.

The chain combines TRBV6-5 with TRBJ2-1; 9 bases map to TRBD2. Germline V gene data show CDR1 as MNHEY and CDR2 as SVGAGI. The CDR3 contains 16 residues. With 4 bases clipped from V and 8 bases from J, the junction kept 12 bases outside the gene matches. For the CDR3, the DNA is TGTGCCAGCAGTTTAATTGGAGCGGGAGGAAGGTATGAGCAGTTCTTC. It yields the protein CASSLIGAGGRYEQFF.

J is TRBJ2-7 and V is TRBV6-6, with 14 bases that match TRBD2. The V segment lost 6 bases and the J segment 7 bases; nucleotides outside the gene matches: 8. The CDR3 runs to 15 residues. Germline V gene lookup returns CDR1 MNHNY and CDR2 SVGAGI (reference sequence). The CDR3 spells CASRKLGLAGDEQYF. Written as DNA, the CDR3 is TGTGCCAGCAGGAAGCTGGGACTAGCGGGAGATGAGCAGTACTTC.

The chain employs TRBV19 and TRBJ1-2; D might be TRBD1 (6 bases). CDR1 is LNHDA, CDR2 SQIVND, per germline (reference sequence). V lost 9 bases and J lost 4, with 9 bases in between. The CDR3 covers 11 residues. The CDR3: CASGQFYGYTF. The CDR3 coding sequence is TGTGCCAGCGGACAGTTCTATGGCTACACCTTC.

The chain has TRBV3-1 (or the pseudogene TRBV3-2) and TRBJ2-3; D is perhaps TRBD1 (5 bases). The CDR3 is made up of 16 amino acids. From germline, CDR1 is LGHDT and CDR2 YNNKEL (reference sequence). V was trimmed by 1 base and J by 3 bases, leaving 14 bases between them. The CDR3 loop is CASSQGRAVFTDTQYF. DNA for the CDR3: TGTGCCAGCAGCCAAGGCAGGGCAGTTTTTACAGATACGCAGTATTTT.

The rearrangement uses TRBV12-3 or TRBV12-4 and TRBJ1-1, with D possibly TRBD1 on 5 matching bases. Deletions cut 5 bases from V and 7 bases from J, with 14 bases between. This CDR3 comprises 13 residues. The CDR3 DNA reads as TGTGCCAGCAGTCCCCTCGCGGGGGTTGAAGCTTTCTTT. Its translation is CASSPLAGVEAFF.

The CDR3 loop reads CASSFLAAYNEQFF. The CDR3 DNA reads as TGCGCCAGCAGCTTTTTAGCGGCATACAATGAGCAGTTCTTC. The V and J genes are TRBV5-1 and TRBJ2-1; possibly TRBD2 for D (6 bases). The V end was cut by 2 bases, the J end by 4 bases, with 10 bases between. This CDR3 spans 14 amino acids. Germline CDR1 and CDR2: SGHRS and YFSETQ. The variable domain in full, completed from reference TRBV5-1 and TRBJ2-1, reads KAGVTQTPRYLIKTRGQQVTLSCSPISGHRSVSWYQQTPGQGLQFLFEYFSETQRNKGNFPGRFSGRQFSNSRSEMNVSTLELGDSALYLCASSFLAAYNEQFFGPGTRLTVL.

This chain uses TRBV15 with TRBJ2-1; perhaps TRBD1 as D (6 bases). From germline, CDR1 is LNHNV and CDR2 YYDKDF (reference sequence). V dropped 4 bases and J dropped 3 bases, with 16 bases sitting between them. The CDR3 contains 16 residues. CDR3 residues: CATSIGFGDIYNEQFF. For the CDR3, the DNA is TGTGCCACCAGCATAGGTTTTGGGGACATCTACAATGAGCAGTTCTTC. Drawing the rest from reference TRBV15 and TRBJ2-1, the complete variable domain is DAMVIQNPRYQVTQFGKPVTLSCSQTLNHNVMYWYQQKSSQAPKLLFHYYDKDFNNEADTPDNFQSRRPNTSFCFLDIRSPGLGDTAMYLCATSIGFGDIYNEQFFGPGTRLTVL.

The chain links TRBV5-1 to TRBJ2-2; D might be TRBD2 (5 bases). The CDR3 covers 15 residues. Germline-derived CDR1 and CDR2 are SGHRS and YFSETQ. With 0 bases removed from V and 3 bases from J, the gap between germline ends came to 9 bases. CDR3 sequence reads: CASSLARADTGELFF. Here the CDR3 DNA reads TGCGCCAGCAGCTTGGCCCGAGCGGACACCGGGGAGCTGTTTTTT.

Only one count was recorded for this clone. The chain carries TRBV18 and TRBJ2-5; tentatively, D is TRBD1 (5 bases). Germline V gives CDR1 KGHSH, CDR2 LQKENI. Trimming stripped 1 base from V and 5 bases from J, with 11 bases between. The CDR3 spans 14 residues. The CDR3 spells CASSPQKGRETQYF. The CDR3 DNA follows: TGTGCCAGCTCACCACAAAAGGGGCGGGAGACCCAGTACTTC.

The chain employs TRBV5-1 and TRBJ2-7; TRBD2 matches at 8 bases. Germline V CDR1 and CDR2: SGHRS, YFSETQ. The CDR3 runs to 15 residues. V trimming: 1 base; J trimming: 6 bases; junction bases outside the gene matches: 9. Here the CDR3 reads CASSLSSGGGLEQYF. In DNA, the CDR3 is TGCGCCAGCAGCTTGTCTAGCGGCGGGGGGCTCGAGCAGTACTTC.

This chain's CDR3 is CASSQHPTATNEKLFF. In nucleotides, the CDR3 is TGTGCCAGCAGCCAGCATCCGACAGCAACTAATGAAAAACTGTTTTTT. V usage is TRBV3-1 (or the pseudogene TRBV3-2) and J usage is TRBJ1-4, with a weak D call TRBD1 (5 bases). The germline gives CDR1 LGHDT, CDR2 YNNKEL (reference sequence). The V end was cut by 3 bases, the J end by 0 bases, with 11 bases between. This CDR3 comprises 16 residues.

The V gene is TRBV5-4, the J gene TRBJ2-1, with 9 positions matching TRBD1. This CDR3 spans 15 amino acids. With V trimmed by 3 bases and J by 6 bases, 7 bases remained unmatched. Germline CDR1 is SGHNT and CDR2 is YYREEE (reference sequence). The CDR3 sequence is CASSYGTGKGNEQFF. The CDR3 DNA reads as TGTGCCAGCAGCTATGGGACAGGGAAGGGCAATGAGCAGTTCTTC.

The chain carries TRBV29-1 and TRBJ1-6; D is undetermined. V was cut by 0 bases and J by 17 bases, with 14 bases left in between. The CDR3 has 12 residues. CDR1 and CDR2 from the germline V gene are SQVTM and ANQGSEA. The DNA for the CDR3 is TGCAGCGTTGAAGATCTTCATGGACTCTTCCACTTT. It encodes CSVEDLHGLFHF.

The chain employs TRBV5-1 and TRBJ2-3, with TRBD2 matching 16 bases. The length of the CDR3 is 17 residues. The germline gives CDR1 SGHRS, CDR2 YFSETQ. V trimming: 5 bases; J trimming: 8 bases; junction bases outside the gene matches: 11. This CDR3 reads CASSPGLAGGPEGTQYF. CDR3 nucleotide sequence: TGCGCCAGCAGTCCGGGACTAGCGGGAGGGCCAGAGGGTACGCAGTATTTT. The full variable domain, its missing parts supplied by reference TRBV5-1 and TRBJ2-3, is KAGVTQTPRYLIKTRGQQVTLSCSPISGHRSVSWYQQTPGQGLQFLFEYFSETQRNKGNFPGRFSGRQFSNSRSEMNVSTLELGDSALYLCASSPGLAGGPEGTQYFGPGTRLTVL.

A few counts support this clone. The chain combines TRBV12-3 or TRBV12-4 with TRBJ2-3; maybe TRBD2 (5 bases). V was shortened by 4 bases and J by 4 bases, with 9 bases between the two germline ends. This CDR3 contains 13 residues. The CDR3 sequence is CASSSTRSDTQYF. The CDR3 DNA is TGTGCCAGCAGTTCAACTAGATCAGATACGCAGTATTTT.

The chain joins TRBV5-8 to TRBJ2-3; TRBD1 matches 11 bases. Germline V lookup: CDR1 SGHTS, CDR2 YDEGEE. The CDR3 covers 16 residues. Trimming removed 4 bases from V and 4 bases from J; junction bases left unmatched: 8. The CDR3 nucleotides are TGTGCCAGCAGCACGGAGGACAGGGGGCTGGCAGATACGCAGTATTTT. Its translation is CASSTEDRGLADTQYF.

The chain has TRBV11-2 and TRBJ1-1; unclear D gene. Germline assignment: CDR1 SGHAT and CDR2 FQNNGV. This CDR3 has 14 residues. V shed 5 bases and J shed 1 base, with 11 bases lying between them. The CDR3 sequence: CASSPVDKNTEAFF. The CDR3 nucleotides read TGTGCCAGCAGCCCTGTTGACAAGAACACTGAAGCTTTCTTT.

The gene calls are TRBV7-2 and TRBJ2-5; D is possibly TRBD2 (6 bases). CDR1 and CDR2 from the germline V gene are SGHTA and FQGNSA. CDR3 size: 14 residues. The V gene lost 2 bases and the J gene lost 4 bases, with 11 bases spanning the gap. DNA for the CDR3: TGTGCCAGCAGCTTACCCGGGAGAGTAGAGACCCAGTACTTC. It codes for CASSLPGRVETQYF. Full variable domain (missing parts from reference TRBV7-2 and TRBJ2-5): GAGVSQSPSNKVTEKGKDVELRCDPISGHTALYWYRQSLGQGLEFLIYFQGNSAPDKSGLPSDRFSAERTGGSVSTLTIQRTQQEDSAVYLCASSLPGRVETQYFGPGTRLLVL.